This T cell receptor beta chain emerged from a study of cytomegalovirus exposure and HLA in healthy donors. Study-level background: A subsequent analysis reported that the roughly 120 validation repertoires were produced on the same platform that had also been used for the roughly 700 first-cohort repertoires.

The table came from immunoSEQ multiplex PCR; TCRdb's copy has only in-frame clones and leaves some out. This table has 45,000 to 70,000 clones, over 90% appearing once. Regarding the study as a whole: A subsequent analysis found that TCR clusters from the first cohort also tended to co-occur in the roughly 120 validation repertoires, with under 95% of cluster scores above 0. It was reportedly the case that the classifier diagnosed cytomegalovirus status with high specificity and sensitivity.

The donors belonged to the roughly 120-subject validation cohort, separate from the approximately 670-subject first cohort. Notes on this clone: The antigen remains unidentified.

The germline V gene encodes CDR1 KGHSH and CDR2 LQKENI. This CDR3 spans 15 amino acids. V lost 5 bases to trimming and J lost 8 bases, with 19 bases between them. The sequenced material came from PBMCs. V is TRBV18 and J is TRBJ2-1, with D possibly matching TRBD2 (6 bases). This TCR came from a woman aged 18-29 years in good health and CMV-seronegative. The CDR3 region has the DNA TGTGCCAGCTCAAACTATGGCGGGAAAAACGATGAGCAGTTCTTC. It is translated as CASSNYGGKNDEQFF.